Below, 16 T cell receptor beta chains from the same sample are listed, as sequenced in a study of response to subunit inactivated influenza vaccine. MiXCR was run by TCRdb on the RT-PCR reads, yielding one entry per CDR3 protein. The table has some 520,000 distinct CDR3 sequences, 15% to 20% seen once; the top ten hold less than 4%. The starting material was CD4+ T cells sorted from PBMCs, obtained around 2 years after vaccination. Receptors were obtained from a man between 45 and 75 years old who received an inactivated influenza vaccine.

The gene calls are TRBV4-3 and TRBJ1-2; D uncertain. V dropped 5 bases and J dropped 4 bases, with 17 bases sitting between them. The CDR3 has 15 amino acids. Looked up from germline, CDR1 is LGHNA and CDR2 is YSLEER. CDR3 nucleotide sequence: TGCGCCAGCAGCTTATTTTTTGGGGAAAGCTATGGCTACACCTTC. This encodes CASSLFFGESYGYTF.

At least ten counts were recorded for this clonotype. This chain joins TRBV12-3 or TRBV12-4 and TRBJ2-5; D gene ambiguous. The CDR3 consists of 13 residues. V shed 1 base and J shed 5 bases, with 8 bases lying between them. Written as DNA, the CDR3 is TGTGCCAGCAGTTTAGGGGAATCGGAGACCCAGTACTTC. It is translated as CASSLGESETQYF.

The sample holds a few counts of this clonotype. This chain connects TRBV5-5 to TRBJ2-2; the match to TRBD1 covers 8 bases. Germline trimming cut 4 bases from V and 5 bases from J; bases unmatched to any gene: 7. Germline CDR1 is SGHKS and CDR2 is YYEKEE (reference sequence). The length of the CDR3 is 15 residues. CDR3 region: CASSTNRQGTGELFF. CDR3 DNA sequence: TGTGCCAGCAGCACAAATCGACAGGGGACCGGGGAGCTGTTTTTT. The full variable domain, its missing parts supplied by reference TRBV5-5 and TRBJ2-2, is DAGVTQSPTHLIKTRGQQVTLRCSPISGHKSVSWYQQVLGQGPQFIFQYYEKEERGRGNFPDRFSARQFPNYSSELNVNALLLGDSALYLCASSTNRQGTGELFFGEGSRLTVL.

The chain uses TRBV5-1 and TRBJ2-7; no firm D call. Trimming stripped 1 base from V and 6 bases from J, with 11 bases between. The germline gives CDR1 SGHRS, CDR2 YFSETQ. The CDR3 is 13 amino acids. In DNA form, the CDR3 reads TGCGCCAGCAGCTTGAACGCCGGGCCCGAGCAGTACTTC. It yields the protein CASSLNAGPEQYF. Combining the CDR3 with reference TRBV5-1 and TRBJ2-7 gives the whole variable domain KAGVTQTPRYLIKTRGQQVTLSCSPISGHRSVSWYQQTPGQGLQFLFEYFSETQRNKGNFPGRFSGRQFSNSRSEMNVSTLELGDSALYLCASSLNAGPEQYFGPGTRLTVT.

The chain uses TRBV6-5 and TRBJ2-7, with D uncertain. The CDR3 is 15 residues long. The V and J ends lost 2 bases and 1 base respectively, with 12 bases between them. Germline V CDR1 and CDR2: MNHEY, SVGAGI. CDR3 residues: CASSYAPGRSYEQYF. In nucleotides, the CDR3 is TGTGCCAGCAGTTACGCCCCCGGACGGTCCTACGAGCAGTACTTC.

This rearrangement joins TRBV6-7 to TRBJ2-5; D unresolved. TRBV6-7 is assigned to the ORF class and has an uncertain function. Trimming cost V 2 bases and J 2 bases, with 6 bases left between them. This CDR3 has 13 amino acids. CDR3 sequence (DNA): TGTGCCAGCAGTTACCGGGCGCAAGAGACCCAGTACTTC. It codes for CASSYRAQETQYF.

This clonotype has more than one count but fewer than ten. V usage is TRBV6-1 and J usage is TRBJ2-1; no firm D call. The germline gives CDR1 MNHNS, CDR2 SASEGT. The CDR3 has 12 amino acids. Trimming left V 7 bases short and J 5 bases short, with 9 bases between. CDR3 sequence: CASKGPDNEQFF. The CDR3 DNA reads TGTGCCAGCAAAGGCCCGGACAATGAGCAGTTCTTC.

The chain links TRBV20-1 to TRBJ1-4; 8 positions agree with TRBD1. The CDR3 is 14 amino acids. CDR1 and CDR2 (germline): DFQATT, SNEGSKA (reference sequence). V lost 5 bases and J lost 8; bases outside the gene matches: 10. CDR3 nucleotides: TGCAGTGCTTTTTTGGACAGGGCAAGGGAAAAACTGTTTTTT. Its protein product is CSAFLDRAREKLFF.

This clonotype has more than one count but fewer than ten. The chain couples TRBV12-3 or TRBV12-4 to TRBJ1-1; possible D gene TRBD1, 5 bases. The CDR3 has 14 residues. Between the trimmed V and J ends, which lost 4 bases and 8 bases, there was a span of 17 bases. The CDR3 sequence is CASSSAQGVSEAFF. The CDR3 nucleotides read TGTGCCAGCAGTTCAGCTCAGGGTGTATCCGAAGCTTTCTTT.

This clonotype was seen only a few times. A read error is possible here, since a much larger clone lies one base away. This chain connects TRBV11-2 to TRBJ2-1; D not resolved. With 3 bases removed from V and 4 bases from J, the gap between germline ends came to 4 bases. This CDR3 comprises 12 residues. Germline CDR1 reads SGHAT; CDR2 reads FQNNGV. In DNA, the CDR3 is TGTGCCAGCAGCTTCGATTACAATGAGCAGTTCTTC. As protein: CASSFDYNEQFF. Full variable domain (remainder filled in from reference TRBV11-2 and TRBJ2-1): EAGVAQSPRYKIIEKRQSVAFWCNPISGHATLYWYQQILGQGPKLLIQFQNNGVVDDSQLPKDRFSAERLKGVDSTLKIQPAKLEDSAVYLCASSFDYNEQFFGPGTRLTVL.

The chain carries TRBV9 and TRBJ2-1; 11 nucleotides align to TRBD2. Germline V CDR1 and CDR2: SGDLS, YYNGEE. J lost 16 bases, V lost 0 bases, and 12 bases had no gene match. The CDR3 is 15 amino acids. The CDR3 DNA follows: TGTGCCAGCAGCGTAGAGGGGAGTAGCGGGAGGGTTCAATTCTTC. It encodes CASSVEGSSGRVQFF.

There are a few counts of this clonotype. The rearrangement uses TRBV12-3 or TRBV12-4 and TRBJ2-7, with 10 bases matching TRBD2. The CDR3 has 14 amino acids. The V gene end was trimmed by 6 bases and the J gene end by 3 bases; junction bases not matched to a gene: 5. The CDR3 sequence is CASRASGRGYEQYF. In DNA, the CDR3 is TGTGCCAGCAGGGCTAGCGGGAGAGGCTACGAGCAGTACTTC.

This clonotype showed up just a few times. The rearrangement links TRBV30 to TRBJ2-4; D is possibly TRBD1 or TRBD2 (5 bases each). V lost 4 bases, J lost 8 bases, and 12 bases lay in between. CDR1 is GTSNPN and CDR2 is SVGIG in the germline V gene (reference sequence). The CDR3 spans 12 residues. The CDR3 coding sequence is TGTGCCTGGAAGCCGGGGCCGGACATTCAGTACTTC. As protein: CAWKPGPDIQYF.

The V and J genes are TRBV28 and TRBJ2-5; 12 positions agree with TRBD2. CDR3 length equals 19 residues. Germline V gene lookup returns CDR1 MDHEN and CDR2 SYDVKM. V lost 2 bases and J lost 2; bases outside the gene matches: 12. Here the CDR3 DNA reads TGTGCCAGCAGTTTAGGAGCGACTAGCGGGAGAGGGGGACAAGAGACCCAGTACTTC. Protein sequence: CASSLGATSGRGGQETQYF.

The sample holds many counts of this clonotype. The chain links TRBV5-1 to TRBJ1-2; D may be TRBD1 (5 bases). Germline assignment: CDR1 SGHRS and CDR2 YFSETQ. V shed 1 base and J shed 8 bases, with 15 bases lying between them. This CDR3 region has 14 residues. CDR3 residues: CASSLTGDQTGYTF. For the CDR3, the DNA is TGCGCCAGCAGCTTGACAGGCGACCAGACGGGCTACACCTTC.

This clonotype was found a few times. The chain has TRBV12-3 or TRBV12-4 and TRBJ2-3; 9 bases are shared with TRBD1. Trimming cost V 5 bases and J 5 bases; bases outside gene matches: 5. The CDR3 runs to 14 residues. CDR3 loop: CASSGTGNQDTQYF. CDR3 in DNA: TGTGCCAGCAGTGGGACAGGGAATCAAGATACGCAGTATTTT.